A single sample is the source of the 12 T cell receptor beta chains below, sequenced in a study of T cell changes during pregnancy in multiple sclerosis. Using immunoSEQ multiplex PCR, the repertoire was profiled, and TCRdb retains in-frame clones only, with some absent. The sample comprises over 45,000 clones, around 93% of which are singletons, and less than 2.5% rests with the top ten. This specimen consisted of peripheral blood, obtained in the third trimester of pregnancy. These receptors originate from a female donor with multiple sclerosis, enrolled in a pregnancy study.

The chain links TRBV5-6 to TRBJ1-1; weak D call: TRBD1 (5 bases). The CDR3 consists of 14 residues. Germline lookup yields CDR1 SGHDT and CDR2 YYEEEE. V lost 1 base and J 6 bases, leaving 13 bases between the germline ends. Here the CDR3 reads CASSLWRGRSEAFF. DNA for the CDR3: TGTGCCAGCAGCTTGTGGAGGGGTCGGTCTGAAGCTTTCTTT. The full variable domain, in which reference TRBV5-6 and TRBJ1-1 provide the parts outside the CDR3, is DAGVTQSPTHLIKTRGQQVTLRCSPKSGHDTVSWYQQALGQGPQFIFQYYEEEERQRGNFPDRFSGHQFPNYSSELNVNALLLGDSALYLCASSLWRGRSEAFFGQGTRLTVV.

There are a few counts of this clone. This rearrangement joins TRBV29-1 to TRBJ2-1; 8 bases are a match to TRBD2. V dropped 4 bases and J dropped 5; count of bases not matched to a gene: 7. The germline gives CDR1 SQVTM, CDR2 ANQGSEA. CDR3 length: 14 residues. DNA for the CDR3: TGCAGCGTTGGTGCGGGAGGAGCGAACAATGAGCAGTTCTTC. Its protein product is CSVGAGGANNEQFF.

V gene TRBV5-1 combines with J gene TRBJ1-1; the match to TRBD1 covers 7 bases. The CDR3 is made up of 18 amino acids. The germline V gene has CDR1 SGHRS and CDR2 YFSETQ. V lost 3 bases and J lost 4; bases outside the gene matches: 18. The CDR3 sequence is CASSSMPGQRVGGTEAFF. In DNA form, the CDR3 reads TGCGCCAGCAGCTCAATGCCGGGACAGAGAGTAGGGGGCACTGAAGCTTTCTTT.

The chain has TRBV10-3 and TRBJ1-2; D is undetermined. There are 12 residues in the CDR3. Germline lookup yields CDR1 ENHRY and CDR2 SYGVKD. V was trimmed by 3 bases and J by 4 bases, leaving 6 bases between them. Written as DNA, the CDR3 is TGTGCCATCAGTGACACTGGCTATGGCTACACCTTC. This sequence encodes CAISDTGYGYTF.

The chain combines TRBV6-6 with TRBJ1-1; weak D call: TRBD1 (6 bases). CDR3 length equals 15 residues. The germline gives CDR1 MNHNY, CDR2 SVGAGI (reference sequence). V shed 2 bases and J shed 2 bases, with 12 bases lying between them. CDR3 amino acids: CASSYPRRGNTEAFF. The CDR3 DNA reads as TGTGCCAGCAGTTACCCTCGCAGGGGAAACACTGAAGCTTTCTTT.

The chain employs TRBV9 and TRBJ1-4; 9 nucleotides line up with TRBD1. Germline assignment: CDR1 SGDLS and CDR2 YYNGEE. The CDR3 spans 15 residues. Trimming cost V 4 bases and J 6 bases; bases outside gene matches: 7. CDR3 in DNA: TGTGCCAGCAGCCCGCCGGGACAGGGATATGAAAAACTGTTTTTT. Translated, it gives CASSPPGQGYEKLFF.

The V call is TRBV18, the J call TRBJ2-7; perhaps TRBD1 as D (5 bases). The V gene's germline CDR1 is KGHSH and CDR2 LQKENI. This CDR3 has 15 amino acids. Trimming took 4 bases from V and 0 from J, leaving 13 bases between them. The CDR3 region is CASSQTTESSYEQYF. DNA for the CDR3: TGTGCCAGCTCACAGACGACAGAGAGCTCCTACGAGCAGTACTTC.

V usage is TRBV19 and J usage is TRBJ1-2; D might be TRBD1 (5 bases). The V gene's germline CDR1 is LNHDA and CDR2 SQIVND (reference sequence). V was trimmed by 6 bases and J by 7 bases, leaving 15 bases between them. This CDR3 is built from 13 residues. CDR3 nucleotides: TGTGCCAGTAGGGGACTTGGACAAACTGGCTACACCTTC. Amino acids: CASRGLGQTGYTF.

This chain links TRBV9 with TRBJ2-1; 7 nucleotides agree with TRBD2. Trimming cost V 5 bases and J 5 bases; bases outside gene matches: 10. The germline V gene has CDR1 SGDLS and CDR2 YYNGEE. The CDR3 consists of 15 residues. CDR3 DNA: TGTGCCAGCAGTTCTGGACTAGTGGGTAACAATGAGCAGTTCTTC. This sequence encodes CASSSGLVGNNEQFF.

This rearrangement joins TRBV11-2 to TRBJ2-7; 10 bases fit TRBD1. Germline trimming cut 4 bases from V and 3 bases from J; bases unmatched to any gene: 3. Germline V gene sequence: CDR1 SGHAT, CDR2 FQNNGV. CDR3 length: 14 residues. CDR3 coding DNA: TGTGCCAGCAGCTCGGGACAGGGGAACTACGAGCAGTACTTC. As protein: CASSSGQGNYEQYF. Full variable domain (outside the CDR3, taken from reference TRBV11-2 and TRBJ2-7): EAGVAQSPRYKIIEKRQSVAFWCNPISGHATLYWYQQILGQGPKLLIQFQNNGVVDDSQLPKDRFSAERLKGVDSTLKIQPAKLEDSAVYLCASSSGQGNYEQYFGPGTRLTVT.

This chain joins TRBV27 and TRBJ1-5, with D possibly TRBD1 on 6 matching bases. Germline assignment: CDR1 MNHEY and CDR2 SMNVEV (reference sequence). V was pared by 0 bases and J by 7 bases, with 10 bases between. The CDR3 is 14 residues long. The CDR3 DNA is TGTGCCAGCAGTTTATCCAGGGGTAACCAGCCCCAGCATTTT. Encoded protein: CASSLSRGNQPQHF.

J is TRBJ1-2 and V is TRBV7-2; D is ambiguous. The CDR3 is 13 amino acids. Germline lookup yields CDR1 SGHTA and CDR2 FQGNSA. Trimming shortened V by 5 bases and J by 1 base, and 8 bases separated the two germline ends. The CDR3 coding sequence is TGTGCCAGCAGCCAACAGCTTAACTATGGCTACACCTTC. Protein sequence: CASSQQLNYGYTF. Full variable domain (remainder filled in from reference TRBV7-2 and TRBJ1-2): GAGVSQSPSNKVTEKGKDVELRCDPISGHTALYWYRQSLGQGLEFLIYFQGNSAPDKSGLPSDRFSAERTGGSVSTLTIQRTQQEDSAVYLCASSQQLNYGYTFGSGTRLTVV.